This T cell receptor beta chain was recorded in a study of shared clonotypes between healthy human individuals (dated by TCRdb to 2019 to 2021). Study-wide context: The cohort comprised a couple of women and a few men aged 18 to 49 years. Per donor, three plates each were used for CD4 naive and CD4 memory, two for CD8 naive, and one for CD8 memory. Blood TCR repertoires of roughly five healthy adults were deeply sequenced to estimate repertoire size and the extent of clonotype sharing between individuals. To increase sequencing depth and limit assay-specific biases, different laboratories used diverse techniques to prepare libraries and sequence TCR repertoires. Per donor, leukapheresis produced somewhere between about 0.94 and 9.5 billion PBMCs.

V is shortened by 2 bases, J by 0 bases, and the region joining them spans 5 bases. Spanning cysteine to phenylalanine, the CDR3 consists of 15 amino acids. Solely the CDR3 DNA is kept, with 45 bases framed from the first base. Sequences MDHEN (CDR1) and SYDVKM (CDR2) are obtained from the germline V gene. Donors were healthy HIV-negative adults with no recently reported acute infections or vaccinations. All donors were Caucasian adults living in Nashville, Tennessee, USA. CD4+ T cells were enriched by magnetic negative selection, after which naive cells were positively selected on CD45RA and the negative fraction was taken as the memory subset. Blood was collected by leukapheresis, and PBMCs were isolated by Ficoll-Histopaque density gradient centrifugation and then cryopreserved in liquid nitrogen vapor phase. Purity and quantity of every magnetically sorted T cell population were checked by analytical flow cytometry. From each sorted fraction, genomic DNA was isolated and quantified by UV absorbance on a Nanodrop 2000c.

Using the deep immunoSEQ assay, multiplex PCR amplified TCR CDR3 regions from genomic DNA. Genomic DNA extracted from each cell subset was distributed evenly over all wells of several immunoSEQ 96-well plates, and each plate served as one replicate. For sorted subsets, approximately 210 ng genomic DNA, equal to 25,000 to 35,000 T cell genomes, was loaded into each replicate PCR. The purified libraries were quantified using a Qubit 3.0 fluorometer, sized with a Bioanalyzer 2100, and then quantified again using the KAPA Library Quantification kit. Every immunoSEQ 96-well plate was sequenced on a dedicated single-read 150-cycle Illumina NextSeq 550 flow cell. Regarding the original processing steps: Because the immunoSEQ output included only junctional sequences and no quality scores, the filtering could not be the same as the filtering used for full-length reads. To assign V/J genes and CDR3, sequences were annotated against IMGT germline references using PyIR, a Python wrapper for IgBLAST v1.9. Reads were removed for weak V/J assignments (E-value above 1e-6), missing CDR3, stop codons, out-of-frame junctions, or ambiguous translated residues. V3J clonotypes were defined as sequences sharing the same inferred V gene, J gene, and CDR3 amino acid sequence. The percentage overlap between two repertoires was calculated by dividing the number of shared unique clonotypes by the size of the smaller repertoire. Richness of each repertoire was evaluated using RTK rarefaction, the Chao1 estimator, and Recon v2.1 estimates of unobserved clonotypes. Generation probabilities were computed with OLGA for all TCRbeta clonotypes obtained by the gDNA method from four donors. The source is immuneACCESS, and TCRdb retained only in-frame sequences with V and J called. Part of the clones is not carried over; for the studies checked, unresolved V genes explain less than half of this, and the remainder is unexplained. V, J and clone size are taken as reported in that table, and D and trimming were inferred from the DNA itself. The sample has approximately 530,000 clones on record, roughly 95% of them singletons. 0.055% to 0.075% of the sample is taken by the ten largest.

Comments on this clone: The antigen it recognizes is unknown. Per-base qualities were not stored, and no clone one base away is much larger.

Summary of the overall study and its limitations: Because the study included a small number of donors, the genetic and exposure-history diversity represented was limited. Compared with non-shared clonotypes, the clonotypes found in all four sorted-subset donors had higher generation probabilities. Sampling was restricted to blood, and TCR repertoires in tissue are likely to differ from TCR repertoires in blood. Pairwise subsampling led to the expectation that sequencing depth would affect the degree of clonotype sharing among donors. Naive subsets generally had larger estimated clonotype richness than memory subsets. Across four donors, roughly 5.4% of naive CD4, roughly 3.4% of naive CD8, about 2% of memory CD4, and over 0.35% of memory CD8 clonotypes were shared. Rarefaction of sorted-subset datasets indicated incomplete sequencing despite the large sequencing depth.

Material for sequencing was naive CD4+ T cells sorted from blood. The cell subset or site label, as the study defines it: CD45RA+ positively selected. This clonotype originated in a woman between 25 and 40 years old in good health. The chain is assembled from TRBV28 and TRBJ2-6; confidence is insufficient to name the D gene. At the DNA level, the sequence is TGTGCCAGCAGTTTAATAGCCTCTGGGGCCAACGTCCTGACTTTC. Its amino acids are CASSLIASGANVLTF. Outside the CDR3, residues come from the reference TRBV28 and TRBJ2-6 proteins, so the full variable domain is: DVKVTQSSRYLVKRTGEKVFLECVQDMDHENMFWYRQDPGLGLRLIYFSYDVKMKEKGDIPEGYSVSREKKERFSLILESASTNQTSMYLCASSLIASGANVLTFGAGSRLTVL.